A single sample gave rise to the 10 T cell receptor beta chains below, sequenced in a study of T cells in Graves' hyperthyroidism and ophthalmopathy. RNA transcripts provided the source from which TCR beta CDR3 regions were amplified. The HTBI set primed first-round TCR CDR3 RT-PCR. TCRdb recomputed calls from the multiplex PCR reads with MiXCR, one row per CDR3 protein. Here the sample spans 660,000 or so distinct CDR3 sequences, less than 45% being singletons. The sequenced material came from peripheral blood or thyroid tissue (not recorded which). The source of these receptors is an adult man with Graves' disease, either hyperthyroidism or ophthalmopathy (not recorded which).

The chain recombines TRBV9 with TRBJ1-1; D is ambiguous. V lost 0 bases, J lost 4 bases, and 10 bases lay in between. Germline V gives CDR1 SGDLS, CDR2 YYNGEE. The CDR3 length is 14 residues. This CDR3 is CASSVVLASTEAFF. In DNA, the CDR3 is TGTGCCAGCAGCGTAGTTCTGGCGAGCACTGAAGCTTTCTTT.

In its sample, this clonotype was seen once. V and J are TRBV14 and TRBJ2-5; D is unresolved. The CDR3 runs 14 residues. Per the germline V gene, CDR1 is SGHDN and CDR2 is FVKESK. The ends were cut back, 5 bases at V and 4 bases at J, with 14 bases in the middle. The CDR3 DNA reads TGTGCCAGCAGCTTGTTATCCTTGACAGAGACCCAGTACTTC. Its translation is CASSLLSLTETQYF.

The rearrangement joins TRBV20-1 to TRBJ2-5, with a possible D match to TRBD1 (6 bases). The CDR3 extends over 14 amino acids. CDR1 and CDR2 from the germline V gene are DFQATT and SNEGSKA (reference sequence). The V end was cut by 7 bases, the J end by 1 base, with 16 bases between. This CDR3 is CSGDGQGSQETQYF. CDR3 DNA: TGCAGTGGGGACGGCCAGGGGTCCCAAGAGACCCAGTACTTC.

The rearrangement joins TRBV2 to TRBJ2-3, with 10 bases matching TRBD1. The CDR3 has 15 amino acids. The V gene's germline CDR1 is SNHLY and CDR2 FYNNEI. Losses at the gene ends were 6 bases for V and 6 bases for J; bases not matched to a gene: 9. CDR3 region: CASSLTGTGEDTQYF. DNA of the CDR3: TGTGCCAGCAGCTTGACCGGGACAGGGGAGGATACGCAGTATTTT.

This clonotype was seen at least ten times. The chain has TRBV2 and TRBJ2-5; 9 bases map to TRBD1. With V trimmed by 2 bases and J by 5 bases, 6 bases remained unmatched. The CDR3 sequence is 15 residues long. Germline lookup yields CDR1 SNHLY and CDR2 FYNNEI. CDR3 amino acids: CASSETTGGRETQYF. The DNA of the CDR3 is TGTGCCAGCAGTGAAACCACAGGGGGCAGGGAGACCCAGTACTTC.

The rearrangement links TRBV7-8 to TRBJ1-1; D gene uncertain. Germline CDR1 SGHVS, CDR2 FQNEAQ. The CDR3 consists of 13 residues. Between the trimmed V and J ends, which lost 3 bases and 1 base, there was a span of 6 bases. CDR3 region: CASSFYTNTEAFF. The CDR3 DNA follows: TGTGCCAGCAGCTTTTATACGAACACTGAAGCTTTCTTT. Combining the CDR3 with reference TRBV7-8 and TRBJ1-1 gives the whole variable domain GAGVSQSPRYKVAKRGQDVALRCDPISGHVSLFWYQQALGQGPEFLTYFQNEAQLDKSGLPSDRFFAERPEGSVSTLKIQRTQQEDSAVYLCASSFYTNTEAFFGQGTRLTVV.

At least ten counts were recorded for this clonotype. The chain employs TRBV24-1 and TRBJ1-5; a possible D gene is TRBD1 (6 bases). Germline assignment: CDR1 KGHDR and CDR2 SFDVKD. This CDR3 has 16 amino acids. Between the trimmed V and J ends, which lost 3 bases and 3 bases, there was a span of 14 bases. The CDR3 DNA reads TGTGCCACCAGTGATGGGAATACAGGGATCAATCAGCCCCAGCATTTT. Its translation: CATSDGNTGINQPQHF.

This clonotype has at least ten counts. This rearrangement joins TRBV13 to TRBJ1-1, with 9 bases matching TRBD1. J gave up 5 bases and V 5 bases, and 6 bases lay outside the gene matches. The CDR3 runs 14 residues. Germline CDR1 is PRHDT and CDR2 is FYEKMQ (reference sequence). The CDR3 loop is CASSDRGTGTEAFF. The CDR3 region has the DNA TGTGCCAGCAGCGATCGCGGGACAGGGACTGAAGCTTTCTTT.

This clonotype was detected a few times. The genes are TRBV2 and TRBJ1-6; D is possibly TRBD1 (6 bases). Germline V gene sequence: CDR1 SNHLY, CDR2 FYNNEI. V was shortened by 8 bases and J by 5 bases, with 19 bases between the two germline ends. The CDR3 is 16 amino acids. CDR3 protein: CASPPNRTVDNSPLHF. In DNA form, the CDR3 reads TGTGCCAGCCCACCAAACCGGACAGTCGATAATTCACCCCTCCACTTT.

This chain connects TRBV7-2 to TRBJ2-3, with D uncertain. Germline lookup yields CDR1 SGHTA and CDR2 FQGNSA. The CDR3 length is 11 residues. Trimming removed 3 bases from V and 5 bases from J, with 3 bases in between. CDR3 protein: CASSFLDTQYF. The CDR3 nucleotides read TGTGCCAGCAGCTTCCTAGATACGCAGTATTTT.